This T cell receptor (beta chain) was recovered during a study of monozygotic twins with inflammatory bowel disease. Study conclusions and caveats: IBD patients shared fewer clonotypes with others than healthy twins, especially with disease activity.

Germline V lookup: CDR1 DFQATT, CDR2 SNEGSKA (reference sequence). The CDR3 has 12 amino acids. Isolation of total RNA was performed on whole blood, with no prior T cell sorting. About this clonotype itself: Antigen unknown.

Each UMI harboured a 6-nucleotide sample barcode and was appended via template switching. TCRdb reprocessed the 5' RACE reads and keeps a single row for each CDR3 protein, giving no DNA. The sample has 110,000 or so distinct CDR3 sequences. The sequencing sample was made of blood. This TCR was recovered from a human donor with ulcerative colitis or Crohn's disease, or a healthy co-twin of an affected twin (not recorded which). The genes are TRBV20-1 and TRBJ1-3. CDR3 amino acids: CSARQDGNTIYF.